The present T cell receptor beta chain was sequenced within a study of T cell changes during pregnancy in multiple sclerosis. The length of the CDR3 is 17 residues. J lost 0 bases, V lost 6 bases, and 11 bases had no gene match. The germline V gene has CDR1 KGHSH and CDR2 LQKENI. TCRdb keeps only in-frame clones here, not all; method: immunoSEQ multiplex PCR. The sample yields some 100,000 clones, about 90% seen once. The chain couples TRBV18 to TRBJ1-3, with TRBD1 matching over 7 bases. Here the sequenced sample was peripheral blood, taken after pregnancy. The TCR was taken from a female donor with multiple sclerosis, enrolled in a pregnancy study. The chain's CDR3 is CASSSGQSVISGNTIYF. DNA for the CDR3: TGTGCCAGCTCCTCGGGACAGTCCGTCATCTCTGGAAACACCATATATTTT.